These 25 T cell receptor beta chains share one sample of origin, sequenced in a study of blood T cells in healthy people across ages. Combining a sample-barcoded 5' primer with a J-beta primer mix, a second PCR ran for about 6 to 11 cycles. TCRdb called the 5' RACE reads again in MiXCR, with one record for every CDR3 protein. Of hundreds of thousands of distinct CDR3 sequences listed, around 26% are singletons. The sequenced sample consisted of blood. The receptors come from a woman of 80 years or more in good health.

This clonotype has more than one count but fewer than ten. This chain links TRBV7-2 with TRBJ1-4; D gene ambiguous. V was clipped by 0 bases and J by 5 bases, with 7 bases between them. The CDR3 is made up of 14 amino acids. The V gene's germline CDR1 is SGHTA and CDR2 FQGNSA. The CDR3 protein is CASSLATGNEKLFF. The CDR3 DNA is TGTGCCAGCAGCTTAGCCACTGGAAATGAAAAACTGTTTTTT.

This clonotype was observed at least ten times. V gene TRBV7-9 combines with J gene TRBJ2-1; D ambiguous. CDR3 size: 12 residues. Germline lookup yields CDR1 SEHNR and CDR2 FQNEAQ (reference sequence). The germline V and J ends were trimmed by 7 bases and 7 bases, with 11 bases remaining between them. CDR3 amino acids: CASILKDNEQFF. The DNA of the CDR3 is TGTGCCAGCATATTAAAGGATAATGAGCAGTTCTTC.

This clonotype was seen ten or more times. V is TRBV4-1 and J is TRBJ2-1; 7 bases agree with TRBD1. Germline CDR1 is MGHRA and CDR2 is YSYEKL. The CDR3 is made up of 16 amino acids. With V trimmed by 4 bases and J by 2 bases, 8 bases remained unmatched. The CDR3 nucleotides read TGCGCCAGCAGCCGATCCTGGGACAGTACCTACAATGAGCAGTTCTTC. Translating it yields CASSRSWDSTYNEQFF.

Ten or more counts support this clonotype. A junction boundary mismatches the germline segment, possibly from a read error. The chain links TRBV5-6 to TRBJ1-2; 9 bases map to TRBD1. The CDR3 length is 13 residues. Germline V gives CDR1 SGHDT, CDR2 YYEEEE. The CDR3 sequence is CASSSGQGDGYTF. The CDR3 coding sequence is TGCGCCAGCAGCTCGGGACAGGGAGACGGCTACACCTTC.

This clonotype was observed many times. Its ends do not fully match the called genes, so a read error is possible. The rearrangement uses TRBV7-9 and TRBJ1-2, with D uncertain. From germline, CDR1 is SEHNR and CDR2 FQNEAQ (reference sequence). The CDR3 sequence is 14 residues long. The CDR3 region has the DNA TGTGCCAGCAGCTTCGCTGGAGTTAACCATGGCTACACCTTC. Protein product: CASSFAGVNHGYTF.

This clonotype has ten or more counts. The DNA for the CDR3 is TGTGCCAGCAGTTTTTCGTTCCGACAGGGCTGGGATGGCTACACCTTC. Protein sequence: CASSFSFRQGWDGYTF. The rearrangement uses TRBV12-3 or TRBV12-4 and TRBJ1-2, with 7 nucleotides matching TRBD1. Unmatched junction bases numbered 13, after V lost 3 bases and J lost 6 bases. The CDR3 is 16 residues long.

In its sample, this clonotype was seen a few times. The CDR3 region has the DNA TGTGCCACCAGTGATTTTGGGGGCCGCACAGATACGCAGTATTTT. It is translated as CATSDFGGRTDTQYF. The rearrangement links TRBV24-1 to TRBJ2-3, with D possibly being TRBD1 (6 bases). The ends were cut back, 1 base at V and 1 base at J, with 8 bases in the middle. The CDR3 covers 15 residues. Germline-derived CDR1 and CDR2 are KGHDR and SFDVKD.

About this clonotype itself: This may stem from a read error, because a much larger clone lies one nucleotide away. The CDR3 DNA sequence: TGTGCCAGCAGCCCGCAAGGTGGCTCCAACAGGGAGACCCAGTACTTC. Translated, it gives CASSPQGGSNRETQYF. The rearrangement uses TRBV7-9 and TRBJ2-5; tentatively, D is TRBD1 (5 bases). Deletions cut 5 bases from V and 5 bases from J, with 21 bases between. This CDR3 is 16 amino acids long. From germline, CDR1 is SEHNR and CDR2 FQNEAQ (reference sequence).

This clonotype was seen more than once but under ten times. J is TRBJ2-3 and V is TRBV7-8, with TRBD2 matching over 7 bases. Germline assignment: CDR1 SGHVS and CDR2 FQNEAQ. V gave up 10 bases and J gave up 4 bases; unmatched junction bases: 14. The CDR3 is 15 amino acids. This CDR3 reads CATGGGRGSPDTQYF. Written as DNA, the CDR3 is TGTGCCACTGGGGGGGGGAGGGGATCTCCAGATACGCAGTATTTT.

This clonotype has at least ten counts. The gene calls are TRBV6-5 and TRBJ2-5; D is unresolved. Trimming removed 2 bases from V and 5 bases from J, with 9 bases in between. The CDR3 loop spans 13 amino acids. Germline-derived CDR1 and CDR2 are MNHEY and SVGAGI. CDR3 DNA sequence: TGTGCCAGCAGTTACGATGGGCGGGAGACCCAGTACTTC. Translated: CASSYDGRETQYF.

This clonotype occurred a few times. The chain is built from TRBV15 and TRBJ1-4; D unclear. This CDR3 is 14 amino acids long. V was pared by 5 bases and J by 5 bases, with 12 bases between. Germline V gene sequence: CDR1 LNHNV, CDR2 YYDKDF (reference sequence). CDR3 sequence: CATSLGAGNEKLFF. The CDR3 nucleotides are TGTGCCACCAGCCTGGGAGCCGGGAATGAAAAACTGTTTTTT.

This clonotype was seen at least ten times. The V gene is TRBV28, the J gene TRBJ2-1; 7 bases map to TRBD2. This CDR3 region has 16 residues. Unmatched junction bases numbered 13, after V lost 6 bases and J lost 5 bases. Germline lookup yields CDR1 MDHEN and CDR2 SYDVKM. The CDR3 sequence is CASSHRSERGNNEQFF. The CDR3, as DNA: TGTGCCAGCAGCCATAGATCCGAGCGGGGTAACAATGAGCAGTTCTTC.

The chain employs TRBV4-1 and TRBJ2-5; D not certain. The CDR3 loop spans 12 amino acids. V shed 0 bases and J shed 5 bases, with 4 bases lying between them. Looked up from germline, CDR1 is MGHRA and CDR2 is YSYEKL. The CDR3 sequence: CASSQDLETQYF. CDR3 DNA: TGCGCCAGCAGCCAAGATCTTGAGACCCAGTACTTC.

There are many counts of this clonotype. The chain joins TRBV18 to TRBJ2-5; TRBD1 matches at 8 bases. V was pared by 3 bases and J by 5 bases, with 8 bases of the junction left unmatched. This CDR3 is 15 amino acids long. CDR1 and CDR2 from the germline V gene are KGHSH and LQKENI. The CDR3 nucleotides are TGTGCCAGCTCACCGTTAACAGGGGGAGATGAGACCCAGTACTTC. Amino acid sequence: CASSPLTGGDETQYF.

The chain links TRBV5-4 to TRBJ2-5; 8 bases are shared with TRBD1. The J call may be incorrect, as the DNA end agrees better with TRBJ2-1. In germline, CDR1 is SGHNT, CDR2 YYREEE (reference sequence). CDR3 length: 16 residues. The CDR3 protein is CASSRGMGQDQETQFF. The DNA for the CDR3 is TGTGCCAGCAGCCGGGGAATGGGACAGGATCAAGAGACCCAGTTCTTC.

This clonotype appeared a single time. The rearrangement uses TRBV6-5 and TRBJ2-2, with TRBD1 identical over 11 bases. Looked up from germline, CDR1 is MNHEY and CDR2 is SVGAGI. J was trimmed by 5 bases and V by 4 bases; bases with no gene match: 3. The CDR3 consists of 15 residues. Here the CDR3 reads CASSWDRGSTGELFF. The CDR3, as DNA: TGTGCCAGCAGTTGGGACAGGGGGAGTACCGGGGAGCTGTTTTTT.

As concerns this clonotype: A much larger clone sits a single nucleotide away, making a read error possible. V usage is TRBV27 and J usage is TRBJ2-3; D possibly corresponds to TRBD2 (6 bases). The CDR3 covers 16 residues. Per germline, CDR1 MNHEY and CDR2 SMNVEV (reference sequence). CDR3 nucleotides: TGTGCCAGCAGTCCCCGGGGGTCAATTCGCACAAATACGCAGTATTTT. This gives the protein CASSPRGSIRTNTQYF.

CDR3 protein: CASSFASGITNNEQFF. In DNA, the CDR3 is TGTGCCAGCAGTTTCGCTAGCGGGATAACCAACAATGAGCAGTTCTTC. V and J are TRBV27 and TRBJ2-1; TRBD2 matches 9 bases. The CDR3 runs 16 residues. The trim removed 3 bases at V and 5 bases at J, leaving 8 bases unmatched. The germline CDR1 and CDR2 sequences are MNHEY and SMNVEV (reference sequence).

The chain recombines TRBV5-1 with TRBJ2-2; TRBD2 agrees at 10 bases. This CDR3 has 17 residues. J was trimmed by 2 bases and V by 5 bases; bases with no gene match: 9. Germline lookup yields CDR1 SGHRS and CDR2 YFSETQ. CDR3 sequence reads: CASRHPLAGANTGELFF. The DNA of the CDR3 is TGCGCCAGCAGACACCCCCTAGCGGGGGCCAACACCGGGGAGCTGTTTTTT.

The CDR3 region has the DNA TGTGCCAGCTCACCACCGGTCGGCGGGGTCGAAAGGGGGCACAATGAGCAGTACTTC. It encodes CASSPPVGGVERGHNEQYF. This chain links TRBV18 with TRBJ2-5; a weak D match, TRBD1 (7 bases). This CDR3 contains 19 residues. Germline CDR1 reads KGHSH; CDR2 reads LQKENI. V lost 0 bases, J lost 11 bases, and 31 bases lay in between.

The V call is TRBV30, the J call TRBJ2-1; 11 bases align to TRBD2. J gave up 6 bases and V 8 bases, and 12 bases lay outside the gene matches. The germline V gene has CDR1 GTSNPN and CDR2 SVGIG (reference sequence). The CDR3 has 15 amino acids. The CDR3, as DNA: TGTGCCGGTAGACTAGCGGGGACCCCCTGCAATGAGCAGTTCTTC. This codes for CAGRLAGTPCNEQFF. The whole variable domain, remainder taken from reference TRBV30 and TRBJ2-1, is SQTIHQWPATLVQPVGSPLSLECTVEGTSNPNLYWYRQAAGRGLQLLFYSVGIGQISSEVPQNLSASRPQDRQFILSSKKLLLSDSGFYLCAGRLAGTPCNEQFFGPGTRLTVL.

Ten or more counts support this clonotype. The V call is TRBV5-1, the J call TRBJ2-7, with TRBD2 matching over 7 bases. From germline, CDR1 is SGHRS and CDR2 YFSETQ. The CDR3 runs 16 residues. V lost 0 bases, J lost 3 bases, and 9 bases stayed unmatched. In DNA form, the CDR3 reads TGCGCCAGCAGCTTGGGTGAGTGGGGAGGGTTCTACGAGCAGTACTTC. Encoded protein: CASSLGEWGGFYEQYF. The complete variable domain, with remaining parts taken from reference TRBV5-1 and TRBJ2-7, reads KAGVTQTPRYLIKTRGQQVTLSCSPISGHRSVSWYQQTPGQGLQFLFEYFSETQRNKGNFPGRFSGRQFSNSRSEMNVSTLELGDSALYLCASSLGEWGGFYEQYFGPGTRLTVT.

There are a few counts of this clonotype. The chain links TRBV7-2 to TRBJ2-1; D gene ambiguous. Germline-derived CDR1 and CDR2 are SGHTA and FQGNSA. The CDR3 has 14 residues. The ends were cut back, 5 bases at V and 4 bases at J, with 12 bases in the middle. CDR3 in DNA: TGTGCCAGCAGCCCCACCGACGGTTACAATGAGCAGTTCTTC. It encodes CASSPTDGYNEQFF. The full variable domain, rest sourced from reference TRBV7-2 and TRBJ2-1, is GAGVSQSPSNKVTEKGKDVELRCDPISGHTALYWYRQSLGQGLEFLIYFQGNSAPDKSGLPSDRFSAERTGGSVSTLTIQRTQQEDSAVYLCASSPTDGYNEQFFGPGTRLTVL.

This clonotype was recorded at least ten times. In nucleotides, the CDR3 is TGTGCCAGCAGCCAACCCACAGGGGGGAGAGTGGAGCAGTACTTC. It specifies CASSQPTGGRVEQYF. V is TRBV27 and J is TRBJ2-7; 8 nucleotides align to TRBD1. Germline V gene data show CDR1 as MNHEY and CDR2 as SMNVEV (reference sequence). The J segment lost 7 bases and the V segment lost 6 bases, leaving 14 bases of the junction unmatched. This CDR3 comprises 15 residues.

This clonotype was counted only a few times. The V gene is TRBV14, the J gene TRBJ2-7; weak D call: TRBD2 (6 bases). Germline V lookup: CDR1 SGHDN, CDR2 FVKESK. Trimming pared 2 bases from V and 7 bases from J, leaving 15 bases between. This CDR3 is built from 14 residues. The CDR3 region has the DNA TGTGCCAGCAGCCAAATCGGAGGGCCCCATGAGCAGTACTTC. Translating gives CASSQIGGPHEQYF. The whole variable domain, filled in from reference TRBV14 and TRBJ2-7, reads EAGVTQFPSHSVIEKGQTVTLRCDPISGHDNLYWYRRVMGKEIKFLLHFVKESKQDESGMPNNRFLAERTGGTYSTLKVQPAELEDSGVYFCASSQIGGPHEQYFGPGTRLTVT.